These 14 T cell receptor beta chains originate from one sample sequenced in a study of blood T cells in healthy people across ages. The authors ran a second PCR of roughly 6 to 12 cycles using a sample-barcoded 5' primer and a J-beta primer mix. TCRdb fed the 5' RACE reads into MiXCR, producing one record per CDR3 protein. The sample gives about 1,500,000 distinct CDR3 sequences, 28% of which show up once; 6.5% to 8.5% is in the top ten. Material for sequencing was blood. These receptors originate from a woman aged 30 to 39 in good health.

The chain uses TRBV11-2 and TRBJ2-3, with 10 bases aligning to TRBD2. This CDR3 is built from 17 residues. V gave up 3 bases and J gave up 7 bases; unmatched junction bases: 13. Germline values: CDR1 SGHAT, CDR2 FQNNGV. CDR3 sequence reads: CASSFRAAGLATNTQYF. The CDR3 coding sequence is TGTGCCAGCAGCTTCCGCGCGGCGGGACTAGCGACAAATACGCAGTATTTT.

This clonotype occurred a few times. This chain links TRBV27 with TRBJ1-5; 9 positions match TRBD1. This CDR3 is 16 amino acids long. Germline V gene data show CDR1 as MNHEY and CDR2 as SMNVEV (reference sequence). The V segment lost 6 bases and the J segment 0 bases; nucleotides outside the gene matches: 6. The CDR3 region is CASSPGQGYSNQPQHF. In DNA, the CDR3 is TGTGCCAGCAGCCCGGGACAGGGCTATAGCAATCAGCCCCAGCATTTT.

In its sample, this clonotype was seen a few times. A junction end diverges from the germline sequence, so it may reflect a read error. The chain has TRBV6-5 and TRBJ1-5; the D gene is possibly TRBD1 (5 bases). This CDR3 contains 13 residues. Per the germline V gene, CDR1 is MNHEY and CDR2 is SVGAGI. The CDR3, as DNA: TGTGCCAGCTCGAGGGGTAGCGATCAGCCCCAGCATTTT. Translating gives CASSRGSDQPQHF.

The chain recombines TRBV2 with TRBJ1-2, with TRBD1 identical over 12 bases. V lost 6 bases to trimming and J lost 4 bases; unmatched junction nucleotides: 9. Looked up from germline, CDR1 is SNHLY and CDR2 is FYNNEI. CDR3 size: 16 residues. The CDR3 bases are TGTGCCAGCAGCTCCCACGGGACAGGGGGCGTCTATGGCTACACCTTC. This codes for CASSSHGTGGVYGYTF.

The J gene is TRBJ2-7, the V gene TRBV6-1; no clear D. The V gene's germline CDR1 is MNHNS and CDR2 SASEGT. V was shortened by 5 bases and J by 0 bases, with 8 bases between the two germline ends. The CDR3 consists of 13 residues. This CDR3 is CASSRISSYEQYF. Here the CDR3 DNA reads TGTGCCAGCAGTCGTATAAGCTCCTACGAGCAGTACTTC.

CDR3 loop: CSAREGVGGEKLFF. DNA of the CDR3: TGCAGTGCTAGAGAGGGTGTGGGTGGTGAAAAACTGTTTTTT. The rearrangement links TRBV20-1 to TRBJ1-4; D is unclear. CDR3 length: 14 amino acids. V shed 0 bases and J shed 7 bases, with 12 bases lying between them. The V gene's germline CDR1 is DFQATT and CDR2 SNEGSKA (reference sequence).

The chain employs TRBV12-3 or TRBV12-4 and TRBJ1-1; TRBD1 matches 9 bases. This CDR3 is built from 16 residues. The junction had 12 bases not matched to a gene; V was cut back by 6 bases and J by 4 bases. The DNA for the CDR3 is TGTGCCAGCAGCCCCGGGACAGGGATTGGAGGCACTGAAGCTTTCTTT. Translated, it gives CASSPGTGIGGTEAFF.

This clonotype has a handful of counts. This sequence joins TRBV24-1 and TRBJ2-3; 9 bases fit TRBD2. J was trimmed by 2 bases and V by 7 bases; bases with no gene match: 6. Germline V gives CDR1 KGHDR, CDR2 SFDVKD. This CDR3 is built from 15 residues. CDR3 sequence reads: CATSQTSGFTDTQYF. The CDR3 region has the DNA TGTGCCACCAGCCAGACTAGCGGCTTCACAGATACGCAGTATTTT.

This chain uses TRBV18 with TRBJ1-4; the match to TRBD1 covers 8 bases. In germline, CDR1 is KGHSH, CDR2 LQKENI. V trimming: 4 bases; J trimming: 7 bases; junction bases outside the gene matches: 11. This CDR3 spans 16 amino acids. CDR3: CASSRGTGQSVEKLFF. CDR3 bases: TGTGCCAGCTCACGAGGGACAGGCCAGTCCGTTGAAAAACTGTTTTTT.

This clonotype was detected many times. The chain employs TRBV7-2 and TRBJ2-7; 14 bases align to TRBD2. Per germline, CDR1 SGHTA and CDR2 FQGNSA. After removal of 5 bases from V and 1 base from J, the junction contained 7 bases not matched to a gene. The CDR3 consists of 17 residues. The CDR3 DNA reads TGTGCCAGCAGCATAGGACTAGCGGGAGGAGGGTCCTACGAGCAGTACTTC. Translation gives CASSIGLAGGGSYEQYF.

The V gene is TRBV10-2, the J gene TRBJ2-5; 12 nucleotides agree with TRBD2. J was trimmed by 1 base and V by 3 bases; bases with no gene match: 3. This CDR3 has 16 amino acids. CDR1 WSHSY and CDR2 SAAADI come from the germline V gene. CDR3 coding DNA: TGCGCCAGCAGTGAAACTAGCGGGGGGCCCCAAGAGACCCAGTACTTC. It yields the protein CASSETSGGPQETQYF.

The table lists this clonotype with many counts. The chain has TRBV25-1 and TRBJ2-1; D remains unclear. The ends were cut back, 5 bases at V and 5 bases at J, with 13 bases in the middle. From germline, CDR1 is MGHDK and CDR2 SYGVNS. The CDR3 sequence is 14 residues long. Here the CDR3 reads CASSNSRVNNEQFF. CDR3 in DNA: TGTGCCAGCAGTAACTCACGCGTTAACAATGAGCAGTTCTTC.

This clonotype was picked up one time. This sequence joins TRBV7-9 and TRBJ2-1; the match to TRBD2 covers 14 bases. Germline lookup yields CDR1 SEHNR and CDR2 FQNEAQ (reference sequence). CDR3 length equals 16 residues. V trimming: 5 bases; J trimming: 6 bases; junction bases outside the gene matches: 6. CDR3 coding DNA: TGTGCCAGCAGCGTGGGGACTAGCGGGAGAACCAATGAGCAGTTCTTC. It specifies CASSVGTSGRTNEQFF.

For the CDR3, the DNA is TGTGCCAGCACCCCGGGGGGGCTAGAGCAGTATTTT. Encoded protein: CASTPGGLEQYF. V is TRBV28 and J is TRBJ2-3; TRBD2 agrees at 8 bases. Germline-derived CDR1 and CDR2 are MDHEN and SYDVKM. The trim removed 7 bases at V and 11 bases at J, leaving 8 bases unmatched. This CDR3 comprises 12 residues.